This TCR beta chain was recovered during a study of early T cells in non-severe SARS-CoV-2 infection. Study background: Bulk RNA from unsorted whole blood was sequenced; chains were unpaired.

In the library, individual cDNA molecules carried attached unique molecular identifiers. TCRdb re-derived calls from the 5' RACE reads in MiXCR, one entry per CDR3 protein. The table records roughly 26,000 distinct CDR3 sequences, less than 6.5% of them present only once. Regarding the study as a whole: Comparison of clonotypes with VDJdb favored anti-spike CD8 responses while missing private and CD4 specificities.

With regard to this clonotype: Its specificity is unknown.

V shed 6 bases, J shed 1 base, and the junction held 3 bases outside the gene matches. The CDR3 runs to 14 residues. The V call is TRBV12-3 or TRBV12-4, the J call TRBJ2-3; 8 nucleotides match TRBD2. This clonotype was obtained from an adult who was a healthcare worker with PCR-confirmed SARS-CoV-2 infection or an uninfected control (not recorded which). What was sequenced was whole blood. The DNA of the CDR3 is TGTGCCAGCAGCCCGGGACTAGGCACAGATACGCAGTATTTT. It translates to CASSPGLGTDTQYF.